The text below deals with one TCR beta chain. This sample stems from a study of cytomegalovirus exposure and HLA in healthy donors. This CDR3 comprises 15 residues. Germline V CDR1 and CDR2: SNHLY, FYNNEI. V lost 2 bases to trimming and J lost 4 bases, with 15 bases between them. PCR employed 60 Vbeta and 13 Jbeta primers. Profiling relied on immunoSEQ multiplex PCR, and the TCRdb table lists in-frame clones only, not all of them. The sample holds 150,000 to 200,000 clones. Sequences were obtained from PBMCs. This TCR was recovered from a young woman in good health and CMV-seropositive. This rearrangement joins TRBV2 to TRBJ2-7, with TRBD2 as a possible D gene (6 bases). DNA of the CDR3: TGTGCCAGCAGTGAACGTCGCGGGACCTATTACGAGCAGTACTTC. Protein sequence: CASSERRGTYYEQYF.